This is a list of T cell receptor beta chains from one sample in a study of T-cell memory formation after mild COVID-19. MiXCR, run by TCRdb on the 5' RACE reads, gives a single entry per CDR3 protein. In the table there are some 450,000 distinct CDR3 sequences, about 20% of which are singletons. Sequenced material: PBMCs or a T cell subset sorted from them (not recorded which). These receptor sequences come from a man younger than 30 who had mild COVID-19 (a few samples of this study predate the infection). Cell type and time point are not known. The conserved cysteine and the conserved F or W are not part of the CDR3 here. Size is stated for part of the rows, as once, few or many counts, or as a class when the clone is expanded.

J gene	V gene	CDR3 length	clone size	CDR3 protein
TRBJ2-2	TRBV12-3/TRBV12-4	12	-	ASSRAGATGELF
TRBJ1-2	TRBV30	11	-	AWSVASRDRDT
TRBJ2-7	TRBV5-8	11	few	ASSFPGSYEQY
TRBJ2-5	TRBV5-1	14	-	ASSLPRQGGAETQY
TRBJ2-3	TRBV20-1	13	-	SAQPDQGATDTQY
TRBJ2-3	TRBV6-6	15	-	ASSRPPSGGHLDTQY
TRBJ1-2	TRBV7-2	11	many	ASSPEGAYGYT
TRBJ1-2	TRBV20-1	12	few	SARTMRGGPGYT
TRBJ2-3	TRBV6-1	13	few	ASSGRGIRADTQY
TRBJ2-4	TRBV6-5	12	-	ASSQQGGQNIQY
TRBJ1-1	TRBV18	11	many	ASSPVGNTEAF
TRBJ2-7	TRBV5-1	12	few	ASTRTGEGYEQY
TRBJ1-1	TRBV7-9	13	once	ASSPGTSWGTEAF
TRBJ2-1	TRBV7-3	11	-	ASREAGGSEQF
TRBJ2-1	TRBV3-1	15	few	ASSLGLAGGQGNEQF
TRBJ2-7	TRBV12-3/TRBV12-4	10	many	ASTAGGREQY
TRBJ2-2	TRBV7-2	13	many	ASSRDRRNTGELF
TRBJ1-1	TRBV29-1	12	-	SVARDSMYTEAF
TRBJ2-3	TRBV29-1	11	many	SFEFGSTDTQY
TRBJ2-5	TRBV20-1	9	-	SANFQETQY
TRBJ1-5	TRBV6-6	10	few	ASSTGVEPQH
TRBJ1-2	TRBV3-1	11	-	ASSARSPFGYT
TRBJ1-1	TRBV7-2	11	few	ASSFYRGSEAF
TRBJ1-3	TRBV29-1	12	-	SVPDGVSGNTIY